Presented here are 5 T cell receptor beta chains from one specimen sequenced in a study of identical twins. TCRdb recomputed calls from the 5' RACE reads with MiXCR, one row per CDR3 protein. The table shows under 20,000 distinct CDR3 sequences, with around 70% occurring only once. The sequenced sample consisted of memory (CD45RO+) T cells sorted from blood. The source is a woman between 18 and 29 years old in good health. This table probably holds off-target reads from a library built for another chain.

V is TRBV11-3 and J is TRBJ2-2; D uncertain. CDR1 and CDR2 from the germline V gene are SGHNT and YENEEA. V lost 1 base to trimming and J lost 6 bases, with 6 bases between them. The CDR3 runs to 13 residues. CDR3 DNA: TGTGCCAGCAGCTTAGGAACAGCCGGGGAGCTGTTTTTT. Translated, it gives CASSLGTAGELFF.

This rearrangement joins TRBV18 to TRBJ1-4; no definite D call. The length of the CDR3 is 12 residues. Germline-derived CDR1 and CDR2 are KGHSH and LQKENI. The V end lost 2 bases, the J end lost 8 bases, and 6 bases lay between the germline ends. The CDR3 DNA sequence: TGTGCCAGCTCACCAAATACCGAAAAACTGTTTTTT. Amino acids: CASSPNTEKLFF.

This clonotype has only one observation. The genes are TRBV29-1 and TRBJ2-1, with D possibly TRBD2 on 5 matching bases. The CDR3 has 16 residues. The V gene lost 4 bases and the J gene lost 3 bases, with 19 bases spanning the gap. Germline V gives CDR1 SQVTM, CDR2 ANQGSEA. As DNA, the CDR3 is TGCAGCGTTGTACTCTCGCCTCCGACTATCTACAATGAGCAGTTCTTC. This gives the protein CSVVLSPPTIYNEQFF.

The CDR3 DNA follows: TGTGCCTGGAGTAGGACATCCCCGACAGTCTATGGCTACACCTTC. Its protein product is CAWSRTSPTVYGYTF. The rearrangement links TRBV30 to TRBJ1-2, with a tentative D call TRBD1 (5 bases). Trimming stripped 2 bases from V and 4 bases from J, with 17 bases between. The germline V gene encodes CDR1 GTSNPN and CDR2 SVGIG (reference sequence). There are 15 residues in the CDR3.

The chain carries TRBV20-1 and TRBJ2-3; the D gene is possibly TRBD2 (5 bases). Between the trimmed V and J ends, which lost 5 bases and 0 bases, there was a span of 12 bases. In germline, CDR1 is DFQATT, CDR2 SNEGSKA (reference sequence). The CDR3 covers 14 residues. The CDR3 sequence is CSAGELVSTDTQYF. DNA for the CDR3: TGCAGTGCTGGGGAACTAGTCAGCACAGATACGCAGTATTTT.